The TCR beta chain described here comes from a study of blood T cell repertoires in COVID-19. Overall study: Samples of COVID-19 (acute and convalescent) were obtained from the United States, Italy and Spain. The cDNA or gDNA used as material had been derived from T cells, B-cell-depleted T cells, or PBMCs.

The repertoire was sequenced with immunoSEQ multiplex PCR; TCRdb's copy has only in-frame clones and lacks some. Here the sample spans 250,000 to 350,000 clones, roughly 86% being singletons. CDR1 LGHDT and CDR2 YNNKEL come from the germline V gene (reference sequence). The CDR3 totals 14 residues. Between the trimmed V and J ends, which lost 4 bases and 5 bases, there was a span of 14 bases. This TCR came from a woman aged 25 to 45 who had recovered from COVID-19. The sample comprised PBMCs or T cells enriched from blood (not recorded which). The chain carries TRBV3-1 (or the pseudogene TRBV3-2) and TRBJ1-2; D may be TRBD1 (5 bases). CDR3: CASSRPGRGYGYTF. CDR3 bases: TGTGCCAGCAGCCGACCAGGCCGGGGGTATGGCTACACCTTC.